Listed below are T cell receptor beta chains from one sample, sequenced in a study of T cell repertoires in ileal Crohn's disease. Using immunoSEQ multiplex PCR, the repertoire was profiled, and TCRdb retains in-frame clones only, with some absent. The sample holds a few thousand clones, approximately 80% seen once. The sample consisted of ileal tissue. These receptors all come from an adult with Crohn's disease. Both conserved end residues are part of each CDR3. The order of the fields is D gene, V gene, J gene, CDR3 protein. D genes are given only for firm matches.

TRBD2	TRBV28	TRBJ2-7	CASRLAGGQGEQYF
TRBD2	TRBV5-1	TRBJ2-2	CASSRRGLAGGPGTGELFF
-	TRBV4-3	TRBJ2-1	CASSQDRGLEVEQFF
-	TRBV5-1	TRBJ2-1	CASSFGGSSYNEQFF
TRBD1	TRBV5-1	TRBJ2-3	CASSGGTGITTDTQYF
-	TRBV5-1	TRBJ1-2	CASSGHNPDYGYTF
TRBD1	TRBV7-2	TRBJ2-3	CASSRDRDTDTQYF
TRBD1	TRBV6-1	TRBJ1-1	CASGGTGASNTEAFF
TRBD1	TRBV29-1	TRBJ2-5	CSVRQGQETQYF
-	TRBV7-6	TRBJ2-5	CASSFQSRVYFGAQYF
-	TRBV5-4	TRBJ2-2	CASSLSTGTGELFF
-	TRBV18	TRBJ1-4	CASSPSGNEKLFF
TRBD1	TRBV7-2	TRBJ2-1	CASSLRQGARDEQFF
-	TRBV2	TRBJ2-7	CASSVGQEGRQYF
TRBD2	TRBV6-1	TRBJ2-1	CATMGLVGYNEQFF
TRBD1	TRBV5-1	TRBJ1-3	CASRPDRAGNTIYF
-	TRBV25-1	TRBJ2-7	CASSAPGELEQYF
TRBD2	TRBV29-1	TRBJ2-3	CSVSSGGGTDTQYF
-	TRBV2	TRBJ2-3	CASSEMMEETTSTDTQYF
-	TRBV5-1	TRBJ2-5	CASSLVPGKQTQYF
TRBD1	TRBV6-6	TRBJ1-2	CASSGTGGDGYTF
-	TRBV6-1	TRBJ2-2	CASSERGLGGELFF
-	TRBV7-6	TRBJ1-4	CASSLVPLREKLFF
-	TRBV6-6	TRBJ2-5	CASSYGLAETQYF
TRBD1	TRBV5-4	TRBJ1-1	CASSWGQREAFF
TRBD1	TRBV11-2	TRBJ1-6	CASSSRTGGSSYNSPLHF